This TCR beta chain was found in a study of T-cell reconstitution after alpha-beta-depleted transplantation in children (dated by TCRdb to 2016 to 2018). Background for the entire study: The study quantitatively tracked T-cell immune reconstitution after TCRalphabeta/CD19-depleted allogeneic hematopoietic cell transplantation in children using TCR repertoire profiling.

CDR1 MNHNS and CDR2 SASEGT are derived from the germline V gene. Counted from cysteine to phenylalanine, this CDR3 has 14 amino acids. This entry keeps only the CDR3 DNA: 42 bases, framed from base 1. V and J lose 4 bases and 0 bases, and a span of 7 bases separates them. In the case of this clonotype: Its antigen remains undetermined. The input lacks base qualities; no much larger clone sits a single base away.

The library was built by means of PCR. TCRdb names Illumina HiSeq 2500 as the instrument used. Molecular barcoding was employed in the preparation of TCR libraries, with unique molecular identifiers being used to normalize TCRbeta repertoire quantification. The public sequencing data were trimmed at Q25 with fastp and processed into clonotypes with MiXCR by TCRdb, which kept only in-frame beta chains. Every entry covers one CDR3 protein and lists the most common genes and DNA from its rows. The sample records around 530,000 distinct CDR3 sequences, 30% to 35% of which are singletons. 2% to 3% of the sample is in the top ten clones.

The TCR originated in a human donor who donated a stem cell graft to a child with aplastic anemia. The specimen comprised PBMCs from the stem cell graft donor, sampled from the stem cell graft. This receptor chain uses TRBV6-1 and TRBJ2-1, with the D gene not clear enough to name. The nucleotides read TGTGCCAGCAGTGGACTGGGCTCCTACAATGAGCAGTTCTTC. Its translation is CASSGLGSYNEQFF.